The 25 T cell receptor beta chains given below trace back to one sample, sequenced in a study of technical replicates of blood from several donors (dated by TCRdb to about 2017). The library came from the immunoSEQ multiplex PCR assay. TCRdb took this table from immuneACCESS and kept in-frame rearrangements with V and J called. Such tables lack part of the clones; where checked against another copy, unresolved V genes explain under half of the gap, and the rest is unexplained. Across this sample there are 75,000 to 80,000 clones, with approximately 94% seen only once. The ten top clones hold 0.39% of the sample. Sequenced input: T cells isolated from PBMCs. The receptor source for this set is a human donor in good health.

The genes are TRBV4-2 and TRBJ2-7, with 11 bases matching TRBD2. The CDR3 totals 17 residues. Unmatched junction bases numbered 10, after V lost 2 bases and J lost 4 bases. Germline V gene data show CDR1 as LGHNA and CDR2 as YNFKEQ. The CDR3 is CASSQTTLAGVSYEQYF. The CDR3 coding sequence is TGTGCCAGCAGCCAAACAACACTAGCGGGAGTTTCTTACGAGCAGTACTTC.

V usage is TRBV25-1 and J usage is TRBJ2-1; 9 bases align to TRBD2. Germline V CDR1 and CDR2: MGHDK, SYGVNS. V lost 5 bases, J lost 8 bases, and 7 bases stayed unmatched. This CDR3 is built from 14 residues. The CDR3 nucleotides are TGTGCCAGCAGTCATAATATAGCGGGAGATGAGCAGTTCTTC. Translated, it gives CASSHNIAGDEQFF.

The V gene is TRBV30, the J gene TRBJ2-7; 7 nucleotides align to TRBD2. The CDR3 consists of 13 residues. With V trimmed by 5 bases and J by 0 bases, 4 bases remained unmatched. CDR1 is GTSNPN and CDR2 is SVGIG in the germline V gene (reference sequence). The CDR3 DNA follows: TGTGCCTGGCTCGGCGGGAGCTCCTACGAGCAGTACTTC. Its translation: CAWLGGSSYEQYF.

This clone was seen just once. This sequence joins TRBV2 and TRBJ2-3; D remains ambiguous. The CDR3 totals 13 residues. V was pared by 6 bases and J by 2 bases, with 9 bases between. CDR1 is SNHLY and CDR2 is FYNNEI in the germline V gene. The chain's CDR3 is CASREFDTDTQYF. The CDR3 region has the DNA TGTGCCAGCAGGGAGTTTGACACAGATACGCAGTATTTT. The whole variable domain, remainder taken from reference TRBV2 and TRBJ2-3, is EPEVTQTPSHQVTQMGQEVILRCVPISNHLYFYWYRQILGQKVEFLVSFYNNEISEKSEIFDDQFSVERPDGSNFTLKIRSTKLEDSAMYFCASREFDTDTQYFGPGTRLTVL.

The chain links TRBV7-9 to TRBJ1-1; no reliable D call. The germline gives CDR1 SEHNR, CDR2 FQNEAQ (reference sequence). Trimming shortened V by 3 bases and J by 1 base, and 12 bases separated the two germline ends. This CDR3 region has 15 residues. The CDR3 DNA is TGTGCCAGCAGCTTGGAGCTCGGCCCGAACACTGAAGCTTTCTTT. Protein product: CASSLELGPNTEAFF.

The chain joins TRBV29-1 to TRBJ2-5; 7 bases agree with TRBD2. V lost 6 bases and J lost 3; bases outside the gene matches: 10. The CDR3 length is 14 residues. Looked up from germline, CDR1 is SQVTM and CDR2 is ANQGSEA. This CDR3 reads CSVNRAGMEETQYF. The CDR3 nucleotides are TGCAGCGTGAACCGAGCGGGAATGGAAGAGACCCAGTACTTC.

V and J are TRBV6-6 and TRBJ2-2; 8 positions agree with TRBD2. The CDR3 consists of 16 residues. After removal of 11 bases from V and 4 bases from J, the junction contained 15 bases not matched to a gene. Germline V gene lookup returns CDR1 MNHNY and CDR2 SVGAGI (reference sequence). The CDR3 DNA follows: TGTGCCGCCAACCGGGGGGGGGCGAGTTTCACCGGGGAGCTGTTTTTT. It translates to CAANRGGASFTGELFF.

CDR3 amino acids: CASSPSKGTGTYEQYF. CDR3 coding DNA: TGTGCCAGCAGCCCGTCTAAAGGGACAGGGACCTACGAGCAGTACTTC. This chain links TRBV11-3 with TRBJ2-7, with 9 bases aligning to TRBD1. The V gene end was trimmed by 5 bases and the J gene end by 2 bases; junction bases not matched to a gene: 10. Germline CDR1 reads SGHNT; CDR2 reads YENEEA. The CDR3 totals 16 residues.

This chain connects TRBV2 to TRBJ2-1; 10 bases agree with TRBD2. The trim removed 4 bases at V and 7 bases at J, leaving 4 bases unmatched. Looked up from germline, CDR1 is SNHLY and CDR2 is FYNNEI. This CDR3 contains 14 residues. CDR3 sequence: CASSVSSGSNEQFF. In DNA, the CDR3 is TGTGCCAGCAGTGTGTCTAGCGGGAGTAATGAGCAGTTCTTC. Looking up the rest from reference TRBV2 and TRBJ2-1 gives the full variable domain: EPEVTQTPSHQVTQMGQEVILRCVPISNHLYFYWYRQILGQKVEFLVSFYNNEISEKSEIFDDQFSVERPDGSNFTLKIRSTKLEDSAMYFCASSVSSGSNEQFFGPGTRLTVL.

The rearrangement joins TRBV19 to TRBJ1-5; D is perhaps TRBD1 (6 bases). Germline lookup yields CDR1 LNHDA and CDR2 SQIVND (reference sequence). CDR3 length: 16 residues. Trimming removed 2 bases from V and 4 bases from J, with 15 bases in between. CDR3 in amino acids: CASSISLGQNNQPQHF. CDR3 in DNA: TGTGCCAGTAGTATATCGTTGGGACAAAATAATCAGCCCCAGCATTTT.

The J gene is TRBJ2-7, the V gene TRBV5-6; 7 nucleotides align to TRBD1. Trimming cost V 8 bases and J 1 base; bases outside gene matches: 9. The germline CDR1 and CDR2 sequences are SGHDT and YYEEEE. The CDR3 is 14 amino acids. The CDR3 nucleotides read TGTGCCAGTAAAACAGGGGTCGCTTCCTACGAGCAGTACTTC. Translation: CASKTGVASYEQYF. The entire variable domain, with the rest obtained from reference TRBV5-6 and TRBJ2-7, is as follows: DAGVTQSPTHLIKTRGQQVTLRCSPKSGHDTVSWYQQALGQGPQFIFQYYEEEERQRGNFPDRFSGHQFPNYSSELNVNALLLGDSALYLCASKTGVASYEQYFGPGTRLTVT.

The rearrangement uses TRBV11-1 and TRBJ2-2; D uncertain. The CDR3 contains 16 residues. The V and J ends lost 0 bases and 7 bases respectively, with 15 bases between them. Germline CDR1 is SGHAT and CDR2 is FQDESV (reference sequence). CDR3 DNA: TGTGCCAGCAGCTTAGCGCGTCCAAAACGCGGCGGGGAGCTGTTTTTT. Its protein is CASSLARPKRGGELFF.

This sequence joins TRBV9 and TRBJ2-6; TRBD1 matches at 12 bases. The germline V gene has CDR1 SGDLS and CDR2 YYNGEE. Germline trimming cut 6 bases from V and 3 bases from J; bases unmatched to any gene: 13. This CDR3 is 19 amino acids long. CDR3 in amino acids: CASTAFGGTGGGGANVLTF. CDR3 sequence (DNA): TGTGCCAGCACTGCGTTTGGCGGGACAGGGGGCGGTGGGGCCAACGTCCTGACTTTC.

This clone was seen more than once but under ten times. The CDR3 reads CASSFTGGRNNEQYF. The DNA for the CDR3 is TGTGCCAGCAGCTTTACTGGCGGGAGGAATAACGAGCAGTACTTC. This chain connects TRBV11-2 to TRBJ2-7, with 8 bases matching TRBD2. The CDR3 spans 15 residues. After removal of 3 bases from V and 5 bases from J, the junction contained 9 bases not matched to a gene. Germline V lookup: CDR1 SGHAT, CDR2 FQNNGV.

The gene calls are TRBV9 and TRBJ2-3, with D hard to call. Germline V CDR1 and CDR2: SGDLS, YYNGEE. The V and J ends lost 2 bases and 2 bases respectively, with 12 bases between them. The CDR3 is 15 residues long. The CDR3 sequence is CASSVTRLSTDTQYF. CDR3 coding DNA: TGTGCCAGCAGCGTGACACGGCTCTCCACAGATACGCAGTATTTT.

V is TRBV6-5 and J is TRBJ1-1; the match to TRBD1 covers 7 bases. There are 15 residues in the CDR3. The germline gives CDR1 MNHEY, CDR2 SVGAGI. The ends lost 6 bases at V and 6 bases at J; junction bases unmatched: 13. The CDR3 region is CASRYLQGVVAEAFF. DNA of the CDR3: TGTGCCAGCAGATATCTCCAGGGGGTGGTCGCTGAAGCTTTCTTT.

This clone was seen only once. The chain combines TRBV5-6 with TRBJ2-5; possible D gene TRBD2, 5 bases. Germline V gives CDR1 SGHDT, CDR2 YYEEEE. The ends were cut back, 0 bases at V and 3 bases at J, with 9 bases in the middle. The CDR3 is 14 residues long. CDR3 amino acids: CASSLAVGEETQYF. The CDR3 DNA sequence: TGTGCCAGCAGCTTGGCCGTGGGAGAAGAGACCCAGTACTTC.

This clone was picked up one time. The rearrangement uses TRBV29-1 and TRBJ2-7; 10 nucleotides align to TRBD1. Germline CDR1 SQVTM, CDR2 ANQGSEA. J was trimmed by 1 base and V by 2 bases; bases with no gene match: 5. This CDR3 has 15 residues. The CDR3 sequence: CSVENMGQGSYEQYF. Written as DNA, the CDR3 is TGCAGCGTTGAAAATATGGGACAGGGGTCCTACGAGCAGTACTTC.

The chain has TRBV29-1 and TRBJ2-1; 9 bases agree with TRBD1. Germline V gene lookup returns CDR1 SQVTM and CDR2 ANQGSEA. The V and J ends lost 4 bases and 5 bases, in that order; junction bases with no gene match: 9. The CDR3 is made up of 15 amino acids. The CDR3 DNA reads as TGCAGCGTTGCGAGAGGACAGGGGAATAACAATGAGCAGTTCTTC. It is translated as CSVARGQGNNNEQFF.

This rearrangement joins TRBV9 to TRBJ1-1; D remains ambiguous. Germline loops: CDR1 SGDLS, CDR2 YYNGEE. This CDR3 contains 13 residues. The V and J ends lost 4 bases and 8 bases respectively, with 15 bases between them. CDR3 DNA: TGTGCCAGCAGCCCCCGCCCGGCGCGGGAAGCTTTCTTT. It specifies CASSPRPAREAFF.

The rearrangement joins TRBV5-4 to TRBJ2-3; TRBD2 matches 9 bases. The CDR3 covers 18 residues. Germline loops: CDR1 SGHNT, CDR2 YYREEE (reference sequence). V shed 4 bases, J shed 5 bases, and the junction held 17 bases outside the gene matches. CDR3 coding DNA: TGTGCCAGCAGCCGGGCCATTGCGGGAGGGCAGGGAAGAGATACGCAGTATTTT. Its translation is CASSRAIAGGQGRDTQYF.

This clone was seen a handful of times. V gene TRBV30 combines with J gene TRBJ1-5, with D perhaps matching TRBD1 (5 bases). Germline V gene data show CDR1 as GTSNPN and CDR2 as SVGIG (reference sequence). This CDR3 has 12 amino acids. V lost 5 bases and J 7 bases, leaving 12 bases between the germline ends. The CDR3 here is CAWGAQGQPQHF. In nucleotides, the CDR3 is TGTGCCTGGGGTGCTCAGGGACAGCCCCAGCATTTT. The whole variable domain, remainder taken from reference TRBV30 and TRBJ1-5, is SQTIHQWPATLVQPVGSPLSLECTVEGTSNPNLYWYRQAAGRGLQLLFYSVGIGQISSEVPQNLSASRPQDRQFILSSKKLLLSDSGFYLCAWGAQGQPQHFGDGTRLSIL.

This clone was observed once. The chain recombines TRBV5-1 with TRBJ1-1, with 8 positions matching TRBD1. Germline lookup yields CDR1 SGHRS and CDR2 YFSETQ. The V segment lost 0 bases and the J segment 10 bases; nucleotides outside the gene matches: 8. This CDR3 has 14 residues. CDR3 loop: CASSLALYGQGAFF. CDR3 nucleotide sequence: TGCGCCAGCAGCTTGGCCTTATACGGACAGGGAGCTTTCTTT. Based on the CDR3 plus reference TRBV5-1 and TRBJ1-1, the full variable domain is KAGVTQTPRYLIKTRGQQVTLSCSPISGHRSVSWYQQTPGQGLQFLFEYFSETQRNKGNFPGRFSGRQFSNSRSEMNVSTLELGDSALYLCASSLALYGQGAFFGQGTRLTVV.

The chain uses TRBV19 and TRBJ2-5, with D possibly TRBD1 on 5 matching bases. Trimming removed 3 bases from V and 7 bases from J, with 12 bases in between. CDR3 length: 13 residues. Germline-derived CDR1 and CDR2 are LNHDA and SQIVND (reference sequence). CDR3 in amino acids: CASSIQGLSTQYF. DNA for the CDR3: TGTGCCAGTAGTATCCAGGGTTTGTCGACCCAGTACTTC.

This chain joins TRBV2 and TRBJ1-1; the match to TRBD1 covers 8 bases. CDR3 size: 15 residues. Germline trimming cut 4 bases from V and 2 bases from J; bases unmatched to any gene: 6. Germline CDR1 and CDR2: SNHLY and FYNNEI. This chain's CDR3 is CASSAQGAFNTEAFF. CDR3 nucleotides: TGTGCCAGCAGTGCGCAGGGGGCGTTCAACACTGAAGCTTTCTTT.